These 6 T cell receptor beta chains were all obtained from the same sample, sequenced in a study of shared clonotypes between healthy human individuals. The naive CD8 fraction comprised CD45RO-negative cells positively selected for CCR7 and excluded terminally differentiated effector memory CD45RA+ cells. Produced via immunoSEQ multiplex PCR; TCRdb's table is partial and in-frame only. The data hold about 820,000 clones, with 85% to 95% observed a single time. The sample consisted of naive CD8+ T cells sorted from blood. These receptors all stem from a man aged 25-40 years in good health.

This chain links TRBV2 with TRBJ2-1; 10 bases are a match to TRBD1. Germline loops: CDR1 SNHLY, CDR2 FYNNEI. The CDR3 sequence is 14 residues long. V lost 9 bases and J lost 7; bases outside the gene matches: 9. The CDR3 spells CARDRDRGWNEQFF. Here the CDR3 DNA reads TGTGCCAGAGACCGGGACAGGGGTTGGAATGAGCAGTTCTTC.

V is TRBV27 and J is TRBJ1-5; TRBD1 aligns across 8 bases. Germline loops: CDR1 MNHEY, CDR2 SMNVEV (reference sequence). The CDR3 length is 14 residues. V lost 6 bases, J lost 7 bases, and 8 bases stayed unmatched. The CDR3 loop is CASSLQGVGQPQHF. The CDR3 bases are TGTGCCAGCAGCCTACAGGGGGTAGGACAGCCCCAGCATTTT.

The rearrangement joins TRBV29-1 to TRBJ2-7, with D uncertain. Germline assignment: CDR1 SQVTM and CDR2 ANQGSEA. This CDR3 has 13 residues. V was cut by 4 bases and J by 4 bases, with 14 bases left in between. The CDR3 is CSVGGHPDYEQYF. CDR3 sequence (DNA): TGCAGCGTTGGGGGTCACCCGGATTACGAGCAGTACTTC.

The chain employs TRBV5-6 and TRBJ2-2; D perhaps matches TRBD1 (7 bases). CDR1 SGHDT and CDR2 YYEEEE come from the germline V gene. V shed 8 bases and J shed 7 bases, with 21 bases lying between them. The CDR3 runs to 15 residues. CDR3 amino acids: CASGSTTGRGGELFF. The CDR3 DNA reads as TGTGCCAGTGGGAGTACGACAGGGCGGGGCGGGGAGCTGTTTTTT. The full variable domain, rest sourced from reference TRBV5-6 and TRBJ2-2, is DAGVTQSPTHLIKTRGQQVTLRCSPKSGHDTVSWYQQALGQGPQFIFQYYEEEERQRGNFPDRFSGHQFPNYSSELNVNALLLGDSALYLCASGSTTGRGGELFFGEGSRLTVL.

This chain uses TRBV27 with TRBJ2-5, with TRBD2 matching over 9 bases. The V gene's germline CDR1 is MNHEY and CDR2 SMNVEV (reference sequence). The V and J ends lost 6 bases and 4 bases, in that order; junction bases with no gene match: 9. The CDR3 runs 15 residues. CDR3 nucleotides: TGTGCCAGCAGATCCGGGACTAGCTATGTAGAGACCCAGTACTTC. It yields the protein CASRSGTSYVETQYF.

V is TRBV7-2 and J is TRBJ2-1; D not resolved. Germline V lookup: CDR1 SGHTA, CDR2 FQGNSA. The CDR3 has 11 residues. Between the trimmed V and J ends, which lost 5 bases and 6 bases, there was a span of 5 bases. The CDR3 DNA reads as TGTGCCAGCAGCGTGAGCAATGAGCAGTTCTTC. This encodes CASSVSNEQFF.